This is a list of T cell receptor beta chains from one sample in a study of immune evolution from preneoplasia to lung adenocarcinoma. Measured with immunoSEQ multiplex PCR; TCRdb has only the in-frame clones, and not every one. There are around 15,000 clones in the sample; about 86% occur only once, and around 2.6% lies in the top ten. The sample consisted of FFPE invasive lung adenocarcinoma tissue. The receptors come from a person between 70 and 80 years old with invasive lung adenocarcinoma. The CDR3 runs from the conserved cysteine through the conserved F or W. A D gene is named only where the DNA matches it firmly. Where a row states a size, it is once, few, many or the class of an expanded clone; other rows omit it.

abundance,d_gene,v_gene,j_gene,CDR3nt,CDR3aa
NA,NA,TRBV28,TRBJ1-2,TGTGCCAGCAGTCCAGCTCCAGGACAAAACTATGGCTACACCTTC,CASSPAPGQNYGYTF
NA,NA,TRBV30,TRBJ1-5,TGTGCCTGGAGCAGGGATAGCAATCAGCCCCAGCATTTT,CAWSRDSNQPQHF
NA,NA,TRBV28,TRBJ1-5,TGTGCCAGCAGTTTATTTGCCAGGGGTGGTTATCAGCCCCAGCATTTT,CASSLFARGGYQPQHF
once,TRBD1,TRBV19,TRBJ2-7,TGTGCCAGTAGTTCCCCGGGACAGGGGTTCGGCGAGCAGTACTTC,CASSSPGQGFGEQYF
NA,TRBD1,TRBV12-5,TRBJ2-7,TGTGCTAGTGGTTTCGCCGGGACAGGGATCGGCGAGCAGTACTTC,CASGFAGTGIGEQYF
NA,TRBD1,TRBV19,TRBJ1-2,TGTGCCAGTACCCGGACAGGGGAGAACTATGGCTACACCTTC,CASTRTGENYGYTF
NA,NA,TRBV19,TRBJ2-7,TGTGCCAGTAGTGTGGATGTGGACTACGAGCAGTACTTC,CASSVDVDYEQYF
once,TRBD2,TRBV20-1,TRBJ2-3,TGCAGTGCACTATGGGAGGGTACGCAGTATTTT,CSALWEGTQYF
NA,TRBD1,TRBV2,TRBJ1-2,TGTGCCACCTTGCCCGGGACAGTCTTCTATGGCTACACCTTC,CATLPGTVFYGYTF
NA,NA,TRBV7-3,TRBJ1-1,TGTGCCAGCAGCTCCGACGGTAACACTGAAGCTTTCTTT,CASSSDGNTEAFF
NA,NA,TRBV6-1,TRBJ1-2,TGTGCCAGCAGCCAATCCCCCGGGGCGGGGGGCTACACCTTC,CASSQSPGAGGYTF
NA,NA,TRBV2,TRBJ2-1,TGTGCCAGCAATCCAGGAAGCTTCCATGAGCAGTTCTTC,CASNPGSFHEQFF
NA,NA,TRBV7-8,TRBJ1-2,TGTGCCAGCAGCCCCGGGGACGGATCATATGGCTACACCTTC,CASSPGDGSYGYTF
NA,NA,TRBV2,TRBJ1-2,TGTGCCAGCAGTAGTATCTATGGCTACACCTTC,CASSSIYGYTF
NA,TRBD1,TRBV27,TRBJ2-3,TGTGCCAGCAGTTTAAAGGGGACAGGGGGCCAGTATTTT,CASSLKGTGGQYF
NA,NA,TRBV28,TRBJ2-6,TGTGCCAGCAGTTCACCGGGACGCTCTGGGGCCAACGTCCTGACTTTC,CASSSPGRSGANVLTF
NA,TRBD1,TRBV7-9,TRBJ1-4,TGTGCCAGCAGCCGGGACAGGGTTGGTGAAAAACTGTTTTTT,CASSRDRVGEKLFF
NA,TRBD2,TRBV10-3,TRBJ2-3,TGTGCCATCACCAGACTAGCGGGAGCCACAGATACGCAGTATTTT,CAITRLAGATDTQYF
NA,TRBD2,TRBV4-1,TRBJ2-3,TGCGCCAGCAGCCACCAACTCCGCCAGCGGGGGGAATCAGATACGCAGTATTTT,CASSHQLRQRGESDTQYF
NA,NA,TRBV5-4,TRBJ1-1,TGTGCCAGCAGCCTCAGGGGGAACACTGAAGCTTTCTTT,CASSLRGNTEAFF
NA,NA,TRBV28,TRBJ1-1,TGTGCCAGCAGTTCCCAGGGACGGGGTGACACTGAAGCTTTCTTT,CASSSQGRGDTEAFF
NA,NA,TRBV5-6,TRBJ2-1,TGTGCCAGCAGCCGGGACCACGGTGAGCAGTTCTTC,CASSRDHGEQFF
NA,NA,TRBV30,TRBJ2-3,TGTGCCTGGAGTGTAGGAAAGGGTGGCACAGATACGCAGTATTTT,CAWSVGKGGTDTQYF
NA,TRBD2,TRBV7-2,TRBJ2-5,TGTGCCAGCAGCGCGACTAGCGGGGCGGGGACCCAGTACTTC,CASSATSGAGTQYF
once,NA,TRBV7-2,TRBJ2-7,TGTGCCAGCAGCTTAATCTGGTATGAGCAGTACTTC,CASSLIWYEQYF
NA,NA,TRBV5-1,TRBJ1-1,TGCGCCAGCAGCTTGGACGGCAGGCCGAACACTGAAGCTTTCTTT,CASSLDGRPNTEAFF
NA,NA,TRBV2,TRBJ2-7,TGTGCCAGCAGTCGACAGCGAGGGGGCTACGAGCAGTACTTC,CASSRQRGGYEQYF
once,TRBD2,TRBV5-1,TRBJ2-2,TGCGCCAGCAGCGGACTAGCGGGAGAAACCGGGGAGCTGTTTTTT,CASSGLAGETGELFF
NA,TRBD1,TRBV19,TRBJ1-5,TGTGCCAGTAGTCCAATGCCCGGACAGGGGAATCAGCCCCAGCATTTT,CASSPMPGQGNQPQHF
NA,NA,TRBV28,TRBJ1-2,TGTGCCAGCAGCGAAGGGGGTTCCTATGGCTACACCTTC,CASSEGGSYGYTF
NA,TRBD1,TRBV2,TRBJ2-3,TGTGCCAGCAGGGACAGGACAGATACGCAGTATTTT,CASRDRTDTQYF
NA,NA,TRBV4-1,TRBJ2-7,TGCGCCAGCAGCCAGCACATCGACGAGCAGTACTTC,CASSQHIDEQYF
NA,TRBD1,TRBV5-1,TRBJ2-7,TGCGCCAGCAGCTCTACAGGGGACAACGAGCAGTACTTC,CASSSTGDNEQYF
NA,TRBD1,TRBV5-1,TRBJ2-7,TGCGCCAGCAGACCGCGGACAGGGGGCGAGTACGAGCAGTACTTC,CASRPRTGGEYEQYF
NA,NA,TRBV28,TRBJ1-1,TGTGCCAGCAGTTTATGGCAGGAAGGTTACACTGAAGCTTTCTTT,CASSLWQEGYTEAFF
NA,NA,TRBV10-3,TRBJ1-2,TGTGCCATCAGTGAAGGAGCAGAGACCTATGGCTACACCTTC,CAISEGAETYGYTF
NA,NA,TRBV28,TRBJ1-4,TGTGCCAGTTTCCCCTCGGGGGAAGGTGAAAAACTGTTTTTT,CASFPSGEGEKLFF
NA,NA,TRBV27,TRBJ1-3,TGTGCCAGCAGTTTATCTTCAGGGCCTGGAAACACCATATATTTT,CASSLSSGPGNTIYF
once,NA,TRBV4-1,TRBJ1-1,TGCGCCAGCAGCCAAGAACAGGGTCTGAACACTGAAGCTTTCTTT,CASSQEQGLNTEAFF
NA,TRBD1,TRBV10-2,TRBJ1-5,TGCGCCAGCAGTGGGTCACAGGGGTTTGGCAATCAGCCCCAGCATTTT,CASSGSQGFGNQPQHF
NA,TRBD1,TRBV6-5,TRBJ1-2,TGTGCCAGCAGCCCAAGACAGGGAGGTGGCTACACCTTC,CASSPRQGGGYTF
NA,TRBD2,TRBV7-2,TRBJ2-5,TGTGCCAGCAGCAAAGGGACTAGCGGGGGGGCAGGGGAGACCCAGTACTTC,CASSKGTSGGAGETQYF
NA,NA,TRBV2,TRBJ1-2,TGTGCCAGCAGTGAGTTTGGGCCTGGCTACACCTTC,CASSEFGPGYTF
NA,NA,TRBV19,TRBJ1-1,TGTGCCAGTAGCCCGTTCGAGGACACTGAAGCTTTCTTT,CASSPFEDTEAFF
NA,NA,TRBV6-1,TRBJ1-1,TGTGCCATCCGAGACAGGAACACTGAAGCTTTCTTT,CAIRDRNTEAFF
NA,NA,TRBV9,TRBJ2-5,TGTGCCAGCAGCGTAGGGTCCCCAGGCGTAGGAGAGACCCAGTACTTC,CASSVGSPGVGETQYF
NA,TRBD1,TRBV2,TRBJ1-2,TGTGCCAGCCTTGGACAGGGAGGTCGTAGATATGGCTACACCTTC,CASLGQGGRRYGYTF